This TCR beta chain derives from a study of OX40 agonist ivuxolimab in advanced cancers. Profiled with immunoSEQ multiplex PCR; TCRdb holds only in-frame clones, not every one. The table has around 69,000 clones, roughly nine tenths seen once. As to this clone: Other DNA variants within this sample encode the same CDR3.

Trimming shortened V by 2 bases and J by 2 bases, and 3 bases separated the two germline ends. The germline gives CDR1 KGHSH, CDR2 LQKENI. The CDR3 sequence is 12 residues long. The rearrangement links TRBV18 to TRBJ2-5; D gene uncertain. The sequenced sample was CD4+ or CD8+ T cells sorted from blood, obtained in a trial of the OX40 agonist ivuxolimab. The receptor comes from an adult with an advanced solid tumor such as melanoma, head and neck, liver or kidney cancer. CDR3 in amino acids: CASSPTQETQYF. The CDR3 region has the DNA TGTGCCAGCTCACCAACACAAGAGACCCAGTACTTC.